Below, 18 T cell receptor beta chains from the same sample are listed, as sequenced in a study of cytomegalovirus exposure and HLA in healthy donors. Vbeta (60) and Jbeta (13) primers were used in the PCR. The table came from immunoSEQ multiplex PCR; TCRdb's copy has only in-frame clones and leaves some out. Of about 88,000 clones detected, roughly 63% appear once; the ten largest clones hold roughly 2.6%. Sequenced sample: PBMCs. The source is a man aged 50-60 years in good health and CMV-seronegative.

The rearrangement uses TRBV6-5 and TRBJ1-4, with no clear D. The CDR3 has 15 residues. V was clipped by 5 bases and J by 7 bases, with 17 bases between them. Germline CDR1 MNHEY, CDR2 SVGAGI. CDR3 sequence reads: CASSPPGWASEKLFF. CDR3 DNA: TGTGCCAGCAGTCCCCCCGGTTGGGCGAGTGAAAAACTGTTTTTT.

The CDR3 DNA sequence: TGTGCCAGCAGCCCAGCGGGTATAGAGAATGAGCAGTTCTTC. Its translation: CASSPAGIENEQFF. J is TRBJ2-1 and V is TRBV7-8, with a tentative D call TRBD2 (6 bases). The CDR3 is made up of 14 amino acids. The V gene lost 5 bases and the J gene lost 7 bases, with 15 bases spanning the gap. Germline CDR1 and CDR2: SGHVS and FQNEAQ.

The chain joins TRBV5-6 to TRBJ1-1, with a tentative D call TRBD1 (6 bases). The ends were cut back, 8 bases at V and 3 bases at J, with 14 bases in the middle. In germline, CDR1 is SGHDT, CDR2 YYEEEE. The CDR3 totals 13 residues. CDR3 amino acids: CARYLRGYTEAFF. The DNA for the CDR3 is TGTGCCAGATATCTCAGGGGCTACACTGAAGCTTTCTTT.

The V call is TRBV5-1, the J call TRBJ2-4, with 8 bases aligning to TRBD1. CDR1 and CDR2 from the germline V gene are SGHRS and YFSETQ. Trimming at V came to 0 bases and at J to 5 bases, leaving 7 bases not matched to a gene. This CDR3 is built from 16 residues. The CDR3 loop is CASSLVGTGYQNIQYF. The CDR3 bases are TGCGCCAGCAGCTTGGTGGGGACAGGATATCAAAACATTCAGTACTTC.

The rearrangement links TRBV5-6 to TRBJ2-7; TRBD2 aligns across 9 bases. V lost 2 bases, J lost 0 bases, and 0 bases stayed unmatched. Per germline, CDR1 SGHDT and CDR2 YYEEEE. CDR3 length: 14 amino acids. For the CDR3, the DNA is TGTGCCAGCAGCTTAGCGGGGGGCTCCTACGAGCAGTACTTC. Its protein is CASSLAGGSYEQYF.

The V gene is TRBV6-5, the J gene TRBJ2-5; D gene uncertain. Trimming cost V 4 bases and J 5 bases, with 5 bases left between them. The V gene's germline CDR1 is MNHEY and CDR2 SVGAGI. The CDR3 totals 11 residues. CDR3 residues: CASSSVETQYF. CDR3 in DNA: TGTGCCAGCAGTTCCGTTGAGACCCAGTACTTC.

This clone has only a few counts. The chain combines TRBV13 with TRBJ1-6; D unresolved. V lost 0 bases to trimming and J lost 14 bases, with 8 bases between them. Germline CDR1 reads PRHDT; CDR2 reads FYEKMQ (reference sequence). The CDR3 has 12 residues. As DNA, the CDR3 is TGTGCCAGCAGCTTAGGCCTAGGAACCCTCCACTTT. Protein product: CASSLGLGTLHF.

This chain connects TRBV7-8 to TRBJ2-7, with D possibly matching TRBD1 (5 bases). Germline V CDR1 and CDR2: SGHVS, FQNEAQ. There are 14 residues in the CDR3. V lost 2 bases and J lost 2, with 10 bases in between. The CDR3 is CASSLRQGPYEQYF. Here the CDR3 DNA reads TGTGCCAGCAGCTTAAGGCAGGGTCCCTACGAGCAGTACTTC.

V and J are TRBV28 and TRBJ1-1; 8 nucleotides line up with TRBD1. This CDR3 has 12 amino acids. Germline CDR1 is MDHEN and CDR2 is SYDVKM. V was pared by 5 bases and J by 11 bases, with 7 bases of the junction left unmatched. CDR3 bases: TGTGCCAGCAGTCAGACAGGGGAAGTGGCTTTCTTT. Residues: CASSQTGEVAFF.

A single count supports this clone. The V call is TRBV7-2, the J call TRBJ2-5; 9 nucleotides align to TRBD1. CDR3 length: 17 amino acids. Trimming at V came to 4 bases and at J to 5 bases, leaving 14 bases not matched to a gene. Germline V gene data show CDR1 as SGHTA and CDR2 as FQGNSA. The CDR3 sequence: CASSSTPVRDRVETQYF. CDR3 nucleotide sequence: TGTGCCAGCAGCTCAACCCCCGTCCGGGACAGGGTTGAGACCCAGTACTTC.

This clone was seen a handful of times. The V and J genes are TRBV27 and TRBJ2-1; the D gene is possibly TRBD1 (6 bases). The CDR3 consists of 16 residues. Trimming took 4 bases from V and 2 from J, leaving 15 bases between them. Germline CDR1 MNHEY, CDR2 SMNVEV (reference sequence). CDR3 sequence: CASSSTGRTTYNEQFF. Here the CDR3 DNA reads TGTGCCAGCAGTTCGACAGGACGAACAACCTACAATGAGCAGTTCTTC.

This sequence joins TRBV4-3 and TRBJ1-2; D gene unclear. This CDR3 is built from 15 residues. With 1 base removed from V and 5 bases from J, the gap between germline ends came to 14 bases. Germline lookup yields CDR1 LGHNA and CDR2 YSLEER. The CDR3 protein is CASSQVSRHPYGYTF. CDR3 DNA: TGCGCCAGCAGCCAAGTGTCCAGGCACCCTTATGGCTACACCTTC.

This chain uses TRBV6-5 with TRBJ1-5, with D possibly TRBD1 on 6 matching bases. This CDR3 region has 15 residues. V gave up 9 bases and J gave up 0 bases, with 15 bases separating them. CDR1 and CDR2 (germline): MNHEY, SVGAGI. CDR3 protein: CASRAGAYSNQPQHF. CDR3 bases: TGTGCCAGTCGAGCGGGGGCATATAGCAATCAGCCCCAGCATTTT.

The chain uses TRBV9 and TRBJ1-1; a weak D match, TRBD1 (5 bases). Trimming removed 3 bases from V and 0 bases from J, with 15 bases in between. Germline loops: CDR1 SGDLS, CDR2 YYNGEE. The CDR3 runs 16 residues. CDR3 DNA sequence: TGTGCCAGCAGCGAAGGGGTAGGGGCTCTGAACACTGAAGCTTTCTTT. It translates to CASSEGVGALNTEAFF. Combining the CDR3 with reference TRBV9 and TRBJ1-1 gives the whole variable domain DSGVTQTPKHLITATGQRVTLRCSPRSGDLSVYWYQQSLDQGLQFLIQYYNGEERAKGNILERFSAQQFPDLHSELNLSSLELGDSALYFCASSEGVGALNTEAFFGQGTRLTVV.

V is TRBV7-2 and J is TRBJ2-2; 9 bases map to TRBD2. Per the germline V gene, CDR1 is SGHTA and CDR2 is FQGNSA. There are 15 residues in the CDR3. The trim removed 1 base at V and 9 bases at J, leaving 6 bases unmatched. In DNA form, the CDR3 reads TGTGCCAGCAGCTTAGGGCTAGCGGGACTCCGGGAGCTGTTTTTT. The encoded protein is CASSLGLAGLRELFF.

The rearrangement links TRBV9 to TRBJ2-6; 10 bases line up with TRBD1. CDR1 SGDLS and CDR2 YYNGEE come from the germline V gene. This CDR3 is built from 17 residues. The V segment lost 3 bases and the J segment 4 bases; nucleotides outside the gene matches: 7. The CDR3 DNA sequence: TGTGCCAGCAGCGAACGACAGGGGGCCGCGGGGGCCAACGTCCTGACTTTC. Amino acids: CASSERQGAAGANVLTF.

The chain carries TRBV29-1 and TRBJ2-3; 12 positions agree with TRBD2. Germline lookup yields CDR1 SQVTM and CDR2 ANQGSEA. The CDR3 covers 15 residues. The trim removed 5 bases at V and 1 base at J, leaving 4 bases unmatched. CDR3 coding DNA: TGCAGCGTTCCAGCTAGCGGGGGGGGCACAGATACGCAGTATTTT. As protein: CSVPASGGGTDTQYF.

This clone was found once. This chain connects TRBV5-1 to TRBJ1-6; a possible D gene is TRBD1 (6 bases). Per the germline V gene, CDR1 is SGHRS and CDR2 is YFSETQ. V lost 4 bases, J lost 4 bases, and 12 bases lay in between. This CDR3 contains 15 residues. CDR3 bases: TGCGCCAGCAGCCTCGGGACATCGTATAATTCACCCCTCCACTTT. This codes for CASSLGTSYNSPLHF.